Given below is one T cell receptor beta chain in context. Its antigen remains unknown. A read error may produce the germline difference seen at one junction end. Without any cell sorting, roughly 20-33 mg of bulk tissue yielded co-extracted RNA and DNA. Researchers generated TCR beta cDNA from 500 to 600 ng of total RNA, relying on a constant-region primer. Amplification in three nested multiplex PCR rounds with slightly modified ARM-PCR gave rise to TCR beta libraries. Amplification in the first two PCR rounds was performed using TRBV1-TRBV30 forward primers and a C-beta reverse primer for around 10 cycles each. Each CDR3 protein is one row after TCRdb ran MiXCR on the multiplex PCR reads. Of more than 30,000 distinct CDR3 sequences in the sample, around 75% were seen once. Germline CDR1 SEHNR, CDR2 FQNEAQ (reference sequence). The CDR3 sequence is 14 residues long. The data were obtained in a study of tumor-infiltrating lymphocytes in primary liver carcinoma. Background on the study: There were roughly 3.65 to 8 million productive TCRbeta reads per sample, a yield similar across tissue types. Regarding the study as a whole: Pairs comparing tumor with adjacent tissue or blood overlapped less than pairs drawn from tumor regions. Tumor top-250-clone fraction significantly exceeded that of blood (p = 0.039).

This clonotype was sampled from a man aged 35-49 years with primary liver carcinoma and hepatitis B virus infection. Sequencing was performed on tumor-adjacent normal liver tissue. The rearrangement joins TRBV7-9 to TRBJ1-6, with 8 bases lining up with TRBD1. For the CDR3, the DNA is TGTGCCAGCAGCTCCGACAGGGGTAGTTCACCCCCCCACTTT. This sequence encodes CASSSDRGSSPPHF.